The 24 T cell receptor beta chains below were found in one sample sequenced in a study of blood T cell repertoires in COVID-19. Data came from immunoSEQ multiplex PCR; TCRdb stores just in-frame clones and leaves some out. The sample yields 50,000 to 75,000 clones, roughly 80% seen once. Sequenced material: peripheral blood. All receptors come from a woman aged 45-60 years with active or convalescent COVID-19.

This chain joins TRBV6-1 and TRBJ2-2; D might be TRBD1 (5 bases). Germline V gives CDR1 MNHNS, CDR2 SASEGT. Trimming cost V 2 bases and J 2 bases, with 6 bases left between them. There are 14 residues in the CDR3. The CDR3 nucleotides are TGTGCCAGCAGTGAAAGGGGCAACACCGGGGAGCTGTTTTTT. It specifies CASSERGNTGELFF.

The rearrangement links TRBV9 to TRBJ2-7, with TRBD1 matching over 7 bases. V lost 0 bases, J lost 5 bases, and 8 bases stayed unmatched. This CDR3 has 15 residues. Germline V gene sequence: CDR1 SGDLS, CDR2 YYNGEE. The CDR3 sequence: CASSVGVRGIDEQYF. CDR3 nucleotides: TGTGCCAGCAGCGTAGGGGTCAGGGGGATCGACGAGCAGTACTTC.

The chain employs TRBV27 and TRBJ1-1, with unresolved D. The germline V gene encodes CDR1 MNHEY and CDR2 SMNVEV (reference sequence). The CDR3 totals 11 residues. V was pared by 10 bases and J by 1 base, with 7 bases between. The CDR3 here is CATRGNTEAFF. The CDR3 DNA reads TGTGCCACCCGGGGGAACACTGAAGCTTTCTTT.

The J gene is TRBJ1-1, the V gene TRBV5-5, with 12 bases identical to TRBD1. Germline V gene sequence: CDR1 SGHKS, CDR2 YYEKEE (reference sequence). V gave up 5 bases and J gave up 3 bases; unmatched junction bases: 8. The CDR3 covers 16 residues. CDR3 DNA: TGTGCCAGCAGTTCCGGGACAGGGGGCCTGTACACTGAAGCTTTCTTT. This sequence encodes CASSSGTGGLYTEAFF.

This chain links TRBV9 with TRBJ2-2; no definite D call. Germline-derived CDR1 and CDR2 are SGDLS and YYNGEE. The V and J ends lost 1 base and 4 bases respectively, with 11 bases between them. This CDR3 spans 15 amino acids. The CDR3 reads CASSVLQASTGELFF. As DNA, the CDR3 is TGTGCCAGCAGCGTACTCCAGGCAAGCACCGGGGAGCTGTTTTTT.

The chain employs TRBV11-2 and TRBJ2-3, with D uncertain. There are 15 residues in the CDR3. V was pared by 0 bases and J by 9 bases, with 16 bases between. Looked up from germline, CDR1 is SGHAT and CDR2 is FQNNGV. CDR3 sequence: CASSLEPLRVNTQYF. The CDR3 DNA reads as TGTGCCAGCAGCTTAGAACCCCTACGGGTGAACACGCAGTATTTT.

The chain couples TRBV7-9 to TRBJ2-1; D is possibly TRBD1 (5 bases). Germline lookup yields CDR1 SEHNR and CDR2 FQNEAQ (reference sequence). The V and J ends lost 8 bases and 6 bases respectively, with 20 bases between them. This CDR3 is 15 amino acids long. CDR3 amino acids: CASSERGRVGNEQFF. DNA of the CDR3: TGTGCCAGCTCTGAAAGGGGCAGGGTTGGCAATGAGCAGTTCTTC.

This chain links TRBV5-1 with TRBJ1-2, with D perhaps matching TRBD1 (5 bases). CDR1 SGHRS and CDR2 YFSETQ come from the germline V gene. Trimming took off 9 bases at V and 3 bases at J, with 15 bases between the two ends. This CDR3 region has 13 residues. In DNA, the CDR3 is TGCGCCACCAAGGAAGGGGCCGACTATGGCTACACCTTC. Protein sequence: CATKEGADYGYTF.

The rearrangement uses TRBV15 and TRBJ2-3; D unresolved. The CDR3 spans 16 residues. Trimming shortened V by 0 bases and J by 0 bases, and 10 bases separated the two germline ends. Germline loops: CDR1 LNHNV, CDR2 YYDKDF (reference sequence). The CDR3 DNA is TGTGCCACCAGCAGAGATAAACGGTCTAGCACAGATACGCAGTATTTT. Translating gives CATSRDKRSSTDTQYF.

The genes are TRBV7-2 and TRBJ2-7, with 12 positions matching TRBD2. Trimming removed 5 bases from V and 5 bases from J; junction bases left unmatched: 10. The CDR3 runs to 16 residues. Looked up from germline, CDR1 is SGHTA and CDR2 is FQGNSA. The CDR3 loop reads CASSRELAGGRNEQYF. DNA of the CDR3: TGTGCCAGCAGCCGCGAACTAGCGGGAGGTAGGAACGAGCAGTACTTC.

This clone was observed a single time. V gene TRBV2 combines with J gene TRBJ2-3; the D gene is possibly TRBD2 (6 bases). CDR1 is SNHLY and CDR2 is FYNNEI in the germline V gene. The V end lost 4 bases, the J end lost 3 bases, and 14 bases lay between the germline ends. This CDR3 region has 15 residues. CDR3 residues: CASSGGDGGTDTQYF. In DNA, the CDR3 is TGTGCCAGCAGTGGAGGGGACGGAGGGACAGATACGCAGTATTTT.

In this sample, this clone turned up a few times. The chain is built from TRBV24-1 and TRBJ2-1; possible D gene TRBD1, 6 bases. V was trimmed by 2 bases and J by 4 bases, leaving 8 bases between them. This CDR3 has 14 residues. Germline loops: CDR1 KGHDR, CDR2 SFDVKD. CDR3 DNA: TGTGCCACCAGTGATTGGGACAATTACAATGAGCAGTTCTTC. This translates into CATSDWDNYNEQFF.

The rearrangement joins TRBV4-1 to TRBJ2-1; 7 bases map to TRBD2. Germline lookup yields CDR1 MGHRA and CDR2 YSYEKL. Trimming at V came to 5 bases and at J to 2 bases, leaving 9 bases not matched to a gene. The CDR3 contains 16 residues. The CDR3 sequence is CASSALPSGTYNEQFF. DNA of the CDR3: TGCGCCAGCAGCGCCCTCCCCAGCGGGACCTACAATGAGCAGTTCTTC.

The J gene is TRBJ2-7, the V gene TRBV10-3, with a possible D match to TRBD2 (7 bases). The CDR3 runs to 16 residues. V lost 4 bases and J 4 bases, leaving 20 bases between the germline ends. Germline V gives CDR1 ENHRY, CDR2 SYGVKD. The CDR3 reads CAISGGAGGGRYEQYF. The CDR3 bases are TGTGCCATCAGTGGGGGGGCTGGGGGAGGGCGATACGAGCAGTACTTC.

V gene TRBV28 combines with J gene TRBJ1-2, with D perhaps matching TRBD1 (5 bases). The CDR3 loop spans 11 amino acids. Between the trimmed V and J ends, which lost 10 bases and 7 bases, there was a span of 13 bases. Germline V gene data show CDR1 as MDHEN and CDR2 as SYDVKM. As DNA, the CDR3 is TGTGCCACCTGGGGGGTTCGTGGCTACACCTTC. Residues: CATWGVRGYTF.

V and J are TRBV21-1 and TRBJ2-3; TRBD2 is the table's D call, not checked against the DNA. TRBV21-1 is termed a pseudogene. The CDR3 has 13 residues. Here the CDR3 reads CASLGLAGGSQYF. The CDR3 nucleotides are TGTGCCAGCTTGGGACTAGCGGGAGGGTCGCAGTATTTT.

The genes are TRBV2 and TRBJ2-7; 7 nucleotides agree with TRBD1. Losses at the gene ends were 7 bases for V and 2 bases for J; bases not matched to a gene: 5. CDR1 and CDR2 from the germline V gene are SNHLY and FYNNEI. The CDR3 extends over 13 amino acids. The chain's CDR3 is CASNRGGPYEQYF. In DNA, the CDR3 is TGTGCCAGCAACAGGGGCGGCCCCTACGAGCAGTACTTC.

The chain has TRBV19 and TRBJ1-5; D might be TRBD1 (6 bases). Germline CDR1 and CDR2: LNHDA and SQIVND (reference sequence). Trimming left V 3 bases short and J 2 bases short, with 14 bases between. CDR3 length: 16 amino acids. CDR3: CASSISGGGGNQPQHF. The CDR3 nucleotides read TGTGCCAGTAGTATTTCGGGGGGCGGGGGCAATCAGCCCCAGCATTTT.

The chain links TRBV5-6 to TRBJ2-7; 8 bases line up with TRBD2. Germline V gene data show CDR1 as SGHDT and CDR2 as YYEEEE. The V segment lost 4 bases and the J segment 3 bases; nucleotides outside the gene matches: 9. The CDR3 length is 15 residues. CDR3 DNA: TGTGCCAGCAGCCGCCGGGGTAGCGGGGACTACGAGCAGTACTTC. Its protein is CASSRRGSGDYEQYF.

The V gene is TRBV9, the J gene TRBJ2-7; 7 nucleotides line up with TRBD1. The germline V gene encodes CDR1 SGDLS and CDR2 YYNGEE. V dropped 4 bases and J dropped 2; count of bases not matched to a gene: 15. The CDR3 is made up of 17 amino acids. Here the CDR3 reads CASSPYTGRGLPYEQYF. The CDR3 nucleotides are TGTGCCAGCAGCCCCTATACGGGAAGGGGGCTTCCCTACGAGCAGTACTTC.

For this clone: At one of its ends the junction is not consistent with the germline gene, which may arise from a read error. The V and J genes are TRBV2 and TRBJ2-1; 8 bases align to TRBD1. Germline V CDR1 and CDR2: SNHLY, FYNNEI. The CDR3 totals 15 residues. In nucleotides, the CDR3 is TGTGCCAGCAGGGAAGGACAGGGAGGTTGGAATGAGCAGTTCTTC. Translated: CASREGQGGWNEQFF.

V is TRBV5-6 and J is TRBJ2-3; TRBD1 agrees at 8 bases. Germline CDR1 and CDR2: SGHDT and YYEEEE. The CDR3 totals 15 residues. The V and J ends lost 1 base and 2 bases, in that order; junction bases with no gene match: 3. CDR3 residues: CASSLRDRITDTQYF. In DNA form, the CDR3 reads TGTGCCAGCAGCTTGCGGGACAGGATCACAGATACGCAGTATTTT.

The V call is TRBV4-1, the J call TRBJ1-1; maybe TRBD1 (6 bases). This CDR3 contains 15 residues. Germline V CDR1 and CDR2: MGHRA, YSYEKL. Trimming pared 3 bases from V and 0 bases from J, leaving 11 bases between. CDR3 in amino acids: CASSHATGVNTEAFF. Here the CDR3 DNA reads TGCGCCAGCAGCCACGCGACAGGTGTGAACACTGAAGCTTTCTTT.

CDR3 residues: CASSIVGSGYQETQYF. The CDR3 DNA follows: TGTGCCAGTAGTATAGTGGGTAGCGGGTACCAAGAGACCCAGTACTTC. The genes are TRBV19 and TRBJ2-5; the match to TRBD2 covers 7 bases. Trimming took 1 base from V and 0 from J; bases not matched to a gene: 5. The CDR3 covers 16 residues. Germline CDR1 reads LNHDA; CDR2 reads SQIVND (reference sequence).